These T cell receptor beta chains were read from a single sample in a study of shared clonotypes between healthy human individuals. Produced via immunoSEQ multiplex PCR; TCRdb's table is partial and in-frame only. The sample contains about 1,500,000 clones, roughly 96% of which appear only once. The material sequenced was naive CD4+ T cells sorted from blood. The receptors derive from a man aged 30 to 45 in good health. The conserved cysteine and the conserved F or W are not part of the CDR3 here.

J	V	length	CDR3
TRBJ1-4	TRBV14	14	ASSQGWGATNEKLF
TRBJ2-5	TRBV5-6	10	ASSLVLETQY
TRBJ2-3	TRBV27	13	ASSRELARTDTQY
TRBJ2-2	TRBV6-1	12	ASKLLVSTGELF
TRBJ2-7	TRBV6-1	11	ASNIGVPDEQY
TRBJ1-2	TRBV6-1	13	ASGRRRDNTVGYT
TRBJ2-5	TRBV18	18	ASSPLPSGSTSHHRGTQY
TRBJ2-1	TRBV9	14	ASSIFSGSSYNEQF
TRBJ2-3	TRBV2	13	ASGVTGGGADTQY
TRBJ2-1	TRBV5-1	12	ASRLQGGYNEQF
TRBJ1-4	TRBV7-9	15	ASSLGTRTGTDEKLF
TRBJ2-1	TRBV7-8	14	ASSSIAGSMGNEQF
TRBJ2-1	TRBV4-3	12	ASSIWTADNEQF
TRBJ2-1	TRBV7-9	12	ASSPSGGYNEQF
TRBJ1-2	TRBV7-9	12	ASSLRQGDKGYT
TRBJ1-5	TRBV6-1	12	ATVRASNNQPQH
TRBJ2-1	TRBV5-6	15	ASSLRTSGSSYNEQF
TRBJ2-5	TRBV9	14	ASSVGFSGGGETQY
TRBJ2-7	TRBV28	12	ASSLLLGGREQY
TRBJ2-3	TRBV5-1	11	ASSSFSTDTQY
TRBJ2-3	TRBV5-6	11	ASSLGRTDTQY
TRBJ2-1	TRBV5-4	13	ASSVPGTGEGEQF
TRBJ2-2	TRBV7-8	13	ASRPNRVGGGELF
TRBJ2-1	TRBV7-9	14	ASSFIVGTGDNEQF
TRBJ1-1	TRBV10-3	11	AIKTTGNTEAF
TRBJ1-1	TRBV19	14	ASSTGDSIMNTEAF
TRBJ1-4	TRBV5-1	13	ASSLDPTTNEKLF
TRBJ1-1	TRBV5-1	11	ASSFQTNTEAF
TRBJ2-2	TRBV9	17	ASSPRSPAGRGRPGELF
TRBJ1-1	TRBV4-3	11	ASSQELGTEAF
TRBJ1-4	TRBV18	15	ASSPNTQGALTEKLF
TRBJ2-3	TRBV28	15	ASSFLAGGQKTDTQY
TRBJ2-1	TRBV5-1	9	ASSVSNEQF
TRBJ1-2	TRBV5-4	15	ASSPQAALVTNYGYT
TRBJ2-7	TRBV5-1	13	ASSLRAGGPHEQY
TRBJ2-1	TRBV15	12	ATSTDRGHNEQF
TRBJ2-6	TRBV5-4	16	ASSRGGNRGSGANVLT
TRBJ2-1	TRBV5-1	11	ASSPTSGSVQF
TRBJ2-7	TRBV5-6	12	ASSGDRGLYEQY